The next 31 T cell receptor beta chains were all read from a single sample in a study of T cell clonality in common variable immunodeficiency. Sequencing was performed with immunoSEQ multiplex PCR; in TCRdb, only in-frame clones are kept and a portion is missing. The sample includes some 16,000 clones, none of them occurring once. Points from the study as a whole: In common variable immunodeficiency, TCR beta chains reportedly carried fewer deletions and N-nucleotide insertions.

These receptors have no identified antigens. The material sequenced was peripheral blood mononuclear cells. The receptors originated from a human donor with common variable immunodeficiency.

The table lists this clone with a few counts. Read coverage stops 3 residues before the CDR3 terminus; the germline J gene supplies the remainder. This chain uses TRBV30 with TRBJ2-7; D remains ambiguous. CDR1 GTSNPN and CDR2 SVGIG come from the germline V gene (reference sequence). The CDR3 has 15 amino acids. V was cut by 5 bases and J by 6 bases, with 23 bases left in between. The CDR3 protein is CAWLLWNGTRAEQYF. The DNA read from the CDR3 is TGTGCCTGGTTACTATGGAACGGTACGCGTGCCGAG.

The CDR3 sequence is CASSPTLAGDRNEQFF. Incomplete CDR3 DNA: TGTGCCAGCTCACCTACTCTAGCGGGGGACCGAAATGAG. V and J are TRBV18 and TRBJ2-1, with 10 bases lining up with TRBD2. The CDR3 extends 3 residues past the end of the read, so its final part is completed from the germline J gene. The CDR3 spans 16 residues. Per germline, CDR1 KGHSH and CDR2 LQKENI. The J segment lost 7 bases and the V segment lost 3 bases, leaving 9 bases of the junction unmatched.

Comment on this clone: With the read ending 3 residues before the CDR3 end, the germline J gene is used to fill in that end. This chain joins TRBV5-6 and TRBJ2-1, with 8 bases lining up with TRBD2. V was clipped by 4 bases and J by 4 bases; unmatched bases: 1. The CDR3 is 13 amino acids. Looked up from germline, CDR1 is SGHDT and CDR2 is YYEEEE. The part of the CDR3 DNA that was read is TGTGCCAGCAGCCGGGGGGGTTACAATGAG. Amino acid sequence: CASSRGGYNE. The entire CDR3 is CASSRGGYNEQFF.

CDR3 residues: CASSRDRTDTQYF. The covered CDR3 bases are TGTGCCAGCAGTCGCGACAGAACAGATACG. The chain has TRBV2 and TRBJ2-3; a weak D match, TRBD1 (5 bases). Read data end 3 residues before the CDR3 end; the end is taken from the germline J gene. The length of the CDR3 is 13 residues. The V gene's germline CDR1 is SNHLY and CDR2 FYNNEI. Trimming cost V 5 bases and J 3 bases, with 9 bases left between them.

This clone was counted between two and nine times. The read gets to within 3 residues of the CDR3 end, and the germline J gene fills in the rest. This chain uses TRBV19 with TRBJ2-3; 8 nucleotides agree with TRBD2. V was pared by 4 bases and J by 2 bases, with 8 bases of the junction left unmatched. The CDR3 loop spans 16 amino acids. Germline CDR1 reads LNHDA; CDR2 reads SQIVND (reference sequence). This chain's CDR3 is CASSRVAGRLTDTQYF. The DNA read from the CDR3 is TGTGCCAGTAGTAGAGTAGCGGGGAGACTCACAGATACG.

This clone was counted ten times or more. Partial CDR3 DNA: TGCGCCAGCAGCTTTCGAGGCCAAGAGACC. Amino acid sequence: CASSFRGQET. The entire CDR3 reads CASSFRGQETQYF. The V gene is TRBV5-1, the J gene TRBJ2-5; D unresolved. Coverage ceases 3 residues before the CDR3 finishes, and the germline J gene fills in the end. Trimming took 2 bases from V and 1 from J, leaving 6 bases between them. The V gene's germline CDR1 is SGHRS and CDR2 YFSETQ. This CDR3 region has 13 residues.

In this sample, this clone turned up many times. The read finishes 3 residues shy of the CDR3 end, and the germline J gene is used to complete it. V and J are TRBV4-1 and TRBJ2-5; 8 nucleotides match TRBD2. Germline V gene lookup returns CDR1 MGHRA and CDR2 YSYEKL. This CDR3 is built from 16 residues. Trimming removed 0 bases from V and 5 bases from J; junction bases left unmatched: 8. Incomplete CDR3 DNA: TGCGCCAGCAGCCAAGAGGGGCGGGGGGCCTGGGAGACC. It encodes CASSQEGRGAWET. The whole CDR3 sequence is CASSQEGRGAWETQYF.

This clone turned up a few times. The sequence runs out 3 residues before the end of the CDR3; the remainder is reconstructed from the germline J gene. The chain links TRBV7-2 to TRBJ2-1; D is undetermined. The ends were cut back, 1 base at V and 3 bases at J, with 4 bases in the middle. Germline values: CDR1 SGHTA, CDR2 FQGNSA. The CDR3 length is 13 residues. CDR3: CASSLDSYNEQFF. The part of the CDR3 DNA that was read is TGTGCCAGCAGCTTAGACAGCTACAATGAG.

Points on this clone: The observed sequence ends 3 residues before the CDR3 terminus, with the missing tail filled in from the germline J gene. The chain has TRBV6-2 or TRBV6-3 and TRBJ1-2; D gene ambiguous. CDR1 and CDR2 from the germline V gene are MNHEY and SVGEGT. The V and J ends lost 6 bases and 5 bases respectively, with 7 bases between them. CDR3 length: 11 residues. The DNA read from the CDR3 is TGTGCCAGCAGCCCGCGATATGGC. Amino acid sequence: CASSPRYG. The CDR3 reads in full as CASSPRYGYTF.

This clone was detected a few times. The CDR3 extends 3 residues past the end of the read, so its final part is completed from the germline J gene. The chain links TRBV11-2 to TRBJ2-7; D possibly matches TRBD1 or TRBD2 (5 bases each). V dropped 5 bases and J dropped 2 bases, with 13 bases sitting between them. The germline V gene has CDR1 SGHAT and CDR2 FQNNGV. This CDR3 has 14 amino acids. CDR3 sequence: CASSREGLAYEQYF. The covered CDR3 bases are TGTGCCAGCAGCCGCGAGGGGCTAGCCTACGAG.

This clone was recorded a few times. Read data end 3 residues before the CDR3 end; the end is taken from the germline J gene. This rearrangement joins TRBV7-7 to TRBJ2-2; D may be TRBD2 (6 bases). This CDR3 has 15 amino acids. The ends were cut back, 10 bases at V and 4 bases at J, with 19 bases in the middle. From germline, CDR1 is SSHAT and CDR2 FNYEAQ (reference sequence). The CDR3 loop is CATQPGTLPTGELFF. The sequenced part of the CDR3 DNA is TGTGCCACCCAACCCGGGACTTTACCCACCGGGGAG.

This clone has a count of ten or more. The DNA ends 3 residues before the CDR3 does, and the rest of the CDR3 is filled in from the germline J gene. The chain is built from TRBV30 and TRBJ1-2; 9 bases align to TRBD1. Per germline, CDR1 GTSNPN and CDR2 SVGIG (reference sequence). Trimming removed 2 bases from V and 3 bases from J; junction bases left unmatched: 7. CDR3 size: 15 residues. CDR3 in amino acids: CAWSSDRGFYYGYTF. The covered CDR3 bases are TGTGCCTGGAGTTCCGACAGGGGGTTTTACTATGGC.

This clone was observed a few times. Read coverage stops 3 residues before the CDR3 terminus; the germline J gene supplies the remainder. V is TRBV7-9 and J is TRBJ2-7, with D possibly being TRBD2 (7 bases). Germline V gene sequence: CDR1 SEHNR, CDR2 FQNEAQ (reference sequence). V dropped 1 base and J dropped 3 bases, with 13 bases sitting between them. CDR3 size: 15 residues. CDR3 DNA (partial): TGTGCCAGCAGCTTAGACGGCGGGGGCCACTACGAG. This sequence encodes CASSLDGGGHYE. The full CDR3 protein is CASSLDGGGHYEQYF.

Of note for this clone: The read ends 3 residues before the CDR3 terminus; that terminus is restored from the germline J gene. J is TRBJ1-3 and V is TRBV30; no clear D. This CDR3 contains 13 residues. V lost 8 bases, J lost 3 bases, and 14 bases lay in between. Germline CDR1 GTSNPN, CDR2 SVGIG (reference sequence). The CDR3 loop is CAQPGRVGNTIYF. The DNA read from the CDR3 is TGTGCCCAGCCTGGTAGGGTTGGAAACACC. The full variable domain, its missing parts supplied by reference TRBV30 and TRBJ1-3, is SQTIHQWPATLVQPVGSPLSLECTVEGTSNPNLYWYRQAAGRGLQLLFYSVGIGQISSEVPQNLSASRPQDRQFILSSKKLLLSDSGFYLCAQPGRVGNTIYFGEGSWLTVV.

The table lists this clone with a few counts. The DNA ends 3 residues before the CDR3 does, and the rest of the CDR3 is filled in from the germline J gene. This chain joins TRBV19 and TRBJ2-2; D uncertain. The V end was cut by 9 bases, the J end by 2 bases, with 16 bases between. Germline V CDR1 and CDR2: LNHDA, SQIVND (reference sequence). The CDR3 sequence is 15 residues long. CDR3 bases read: TGTGCCAGCTCGAAGTACTCCCAAAACACCGGGGAG. This encodes CASSKYSQNTGE. The complete CDR3 protein is CASSKYSQNTGELFF.

About this clone: The CDR3 end falls 3 residues outside the read, so it is completed with the germline J gene. This chain connects TRBV18 to TRBJ1-1; 7 bases are shared with TRBD1. The germline gives CDR1 KGHSH, CDR2 LQKENI. The junction had 6 bases not matched to a gene; V was cut back by 5 bases and J by 3 bases. The CDR3 is 14 amino acids. The CDR3 sequence: CASSMTGTHTEAFF. The CDR3 bases that were read are TGTGCCAGCTCAATGACAGGGACTCACACTGAA.

Points on this clone: The read finishes 3 residues shy of the CDR3 end, and the germline J gene is used to complete it. V gene TRBV19 combines with J gene TRBJ2-3; 14 positions match TRBD2. This CDR3 contains 16 residues. CDR1 is LNHDA, CDR2 SQIVND, per germline (reference sequence). J lost 4 bases, V lost 5 bases, and 5 bases had no gene match. CDR3 protein: CASSRLAGGPADTQYF. The CDR3 bases that were read are TGTGCCAGTAGTCGACTAGCGGGGGGGCCTGCAGATACG.

This clone has a count of ten or more. The missing CDR3 end, 3 residues past where the read stops, is filled in from the germline J gene. V gene TRBV7-2 combines with J gene TRBJ1-2, with a weak D call TRBD1 (6 bases). CDR1 is SGHTA, CDR2 FQGNSA, per germline. Trimming took 6 bases from V and 1 from J, leaving 9 bases between them. CDR3 length: 13 residues. CDR3 bases read: TGTGCCAGCAGTGGACAGATTAACTATGGC. The encoded protein is CASSGQINYG. The whole CDR3 sequence is CASSGQINYGYTF.

In regard to this clone: Coverage ceases 3 residues before the CDR3 finishes, and the germline J gene fills in the end. The chain employs TRBV19 and TRBJ2-2, with 11 bases identical to TRBD1. V trimming: 5 bases; J trimming: 4 bases; junction bases outside the gene matches: 12. The CDR3 is 18 amino acids. The V gene's germline CDR1 is LNHDA and CDR2 SQIVND (reference sequence). CDR3 residues: CASSPMDRGRAGTGELFF. CDR3 DNA, as far as it was read: TGTGCCAGTAGTCCGATGGACAGGGGGCGGGCGGGCACCGGGGAG.

This clone was counted between two and nine times. The CDR3 is cut off 3 residues early in the read; its end comes from the germline J gene. The J gene is TRBJ1-6, the V gene TRBV7-2, with TRBD1 matching 9 bases. V lost 4 bases to trimming and J lost 8 bases; unmatched junction nucleotides: 3. The germline CDR1 and CDR2 sequences are SGHTA and FQGNSA. The CDR3 sequence is 14 residues long. The CDR3 reads CASSSQGAYSPLHF. The covered CDR3 bases are TGTGCCAGCAGCTCACAGGGGGCCTATTCACCC. Looking up the rest from reference TRBV7-2 and TRBJ1-6 gives the full variable domain: GAGVSQSPSNKVTEKGKDVELRCDPISGHTALYWYRQSLGQGLEFLIYFQGNSAPDKSGLPSDRFSAERTGGSVSTLTIQRTQQEDSAVYLCASSSQGAYSPLHFGNGTRLTVT.

This clone was counted at least ten times. The read finishes 3 residues shy of the CDR3 end, and the germline J gene is used to complete it. V usage is TRBV2 and J usage is TRBJ1-5, with D unclear. Germline CDR1 reads SNHLY; CDR2 reads FYNNEI. V shed 4 bases and J shed 1 base, with 8 bases lying between them. The length of the CDR3 is 14 residues. CDR3 protein: CASSVVRSNQPQHF. The DNA read from the CDR3 is TGTGCCAGCAGTGTCGTTCGGAGCAATCAGCCC.

For this clone: The read finishes 3 residues shy of the CDR3 end, and the germline J gene is used to complete it. The gene calls are TRBV7-9 and TRBJ2-5; maybe TRBD1 (5 bases). The germline gives CDR1 SEHNR, CDR2 FQNEAQ (reference sequence). Trimming stripped 1 base from V and 4 bases from J, with 13 bases between. This CDR3 region has 15 residues. This chain's CDR3 is CASSLDGRAAETQYF. The sequenced part of the CDR3 DNA is TGTGCCAGCAGCTTAGATGGCAGGGCTGCAGAGACC.

A few counts support this clone. The read terminates 3 residues ahead of where the CDR3 ends, so the germline J gene completes it. The chain has TRBV20-1 and TRBJ1-1; D is unresolved. Between the trimmed V and J ends, which lost 6 bases and 3 bases, there was a span of 14 bases. There are 13 residues in the CDR3. Germline CDR1 DFQATT, CDR2 SNEGSKA (reference sequence). CDR3 sequence reads: CSANPHVDTEAFF. CDR3 bases read: TGCAGTGCCAACCCACACGTTGACACTGAA.

This clone occurred a few times. The missing CDR3 end, 3 residues past where the read stops, is filled in from the germline J gene. This sequence joins TRBV19 and TRBJ2-7, with 9 positions matching TRBD2. V dropped 2 bases and J dropped 5; count of bases not matched to a gene: 4. Germline V gene sequence: CDR1 LNHDA, CDR2 SQIVND (reference sequence). There are 14 residues in the CDR3. The sequenced part of the CDR3 DNA is TGTGCCAGTAGTATAAAGCGGGGGGACCACGAG. The encoded protein is CASSIKRGDHE. The complete CDR3 protein is CASSIKRGDHEQYF.

Remarks on this clone: The read terminates 3 residues ahead of where the CDR3 ends, so the germline J gene completes it. This chain links TRBV7-2 with TRBJ1-6; D remains ambiguous. Germline-derived CDR1 and CDR2 are SGHTA and FQGNSA. The CDR3 loop spans 13 amino acids. The CDR3 spells CASSLPATTALHF. The DNA read from the CDR3 is TGTGCCAGCAGCTTACCGGCGACTACGGCC.

The sample holds a few counts of this clone. The read comes to an end 3 residues before the CDR3 does, leaving the germline J gene to fill in the end. The chain carries TRBV19 and TRBJ2-2; 8 bases are shared with TRBD1. The CDR3 consists of 15 residues. Germline trimming cut 5 bases from V and 5 bases from J; bases unmatched to any gene: 7. Germline assignment: CDR1 LNHDA and CDR2 SQIVND (reference sequence). CDR3 sequence: CASSPTGGWTGELFF. The sequenced part of the CDR3 DNA is TGTGCCAGTAGTCCCACAGGGGGATGGACCGGGGAG.

Details on this clone: The CDR3 goes on 3 residues after the read ends, and that part is filled in from the germline J gene. The chain joins TRBV10-3 to TRBJ2-7; perhaps TRBD1 as D (6 bases). Germline V gene data show CDR1 as ENHRY and CDR2 as SYGVKD. The CDR3 is 12 amino acids. V was clipped by 8 bases and J by 0 bases, with 8 bases between them. CDR3 DNA (partial): TGTGCCATCGGGGACACCTCCTACGAG. This translates into CAIGDTSYE. The CDR3 as a whole reads CAIGDTSYEQYF.

The sample holds a few counts of this clone. The read is 3 residues too short to cover the CDR3 end, so that end is filled in from the germline J gene. V and J are TRBV20-1 and TRBJ2-1; 10 bases agree with TRBD2. Trimming at V came to 5 bases and at J to 4 bases, leaving 5 bases not matched to a gene. CDR3 length: 14 amino acids. From germline, CDR1 is DFQATT and CDR2 SNEGSKA (reference sequence). The CDR3 bases that were read are TGCAGTGCTCCACTAGCGGGGAAATACAATGAG. This gives the protein CSAPLAGKYNE. The complete CDR3 sequence is CSAPLAGKYNEQFF.

This clone has at least ten counts. The read terminates 3 residues before the CDR3 end, so the remaining end is supplied by the germline J gene. This rearrangement joins TRBV5-1 to TRBJ1-1; TRBD1 agrees at 7 bases. This CDR3 region has 14 residues. V was pared by 6 bases and J by 1 base, with 6 bases of the junction left unmatched. The germline CDR1 and CDR2 sequences are SGHRS and YFSETQ. The CDR3 bases that were read are TGCGCCAGCAACACGGGACAGACGAACACTGAA. Its protein is CASNTGQTNTE. In full, the CDR3 reads CASNTGQTNTEAFF.

Comment on this clone: The read terminates 3 residues before the CDR3 end, so the remaining end is supplied by the germline J gene. The chain links TRBV5-1 to TRBJ2-7, with TRBD1 matching over 8 bases. Germline V gene lookup returns CDR1 SGHRS and CDR2 YFSETQ. The CDR3 length is 15 residues. Trimming removed 0 bases from V and 2 bases from J; junction bases left unmatched: 4. The covered CDR3 bases are TGCGCCAGCAGCTTGGGTGGGACAGGCCCCTACGAG. This translates into CASSLGGTGPYE. In full, the CDR3 reads CASSLGGTGPYEQYF.

This clone is medium-sized in the sample. The CDR3 extends 3 residues past the end of the read, so its final part is completed from the germline J gene. This rearrangement joins TRBV9 to TRBJ2-7, with unresolved D. The CDR3 has 15 residues. V was clipped by 0 bases and J by 2 bases, with 12 bases between them. CDR1 SGDLS and CDR2 YYNGEE come from the germline V gene. CDR3 in amino acids: CASSVAPQQTYEQYF. The sequenced part of the CDR3 DNA is TGTGCCAGCAGCGTAGCCCCCCAACAGACCTACGAG.